The entry that follows covers one T cell receptor (beta chain) sequence. This receptor's antigen is unknown. No base quality information exists; no much larger clone differs at one position. This sample stems from a study of neoadjuvant anti-PD-1 for oral cavity cancer (dated by TCRdb to the early 2020s). Regarding the complete study: Before undergoing curative-intent surgical resection, most patients got three to four biweekly nivolumab doses at 3 mg/kg. The parent correlative cohort had about a dozen patients and a response rate of 33%. Responders were defined as patients with complete response, partial response or stable disease by RECIST 1.1; non-responders were defined as patients with progression. A fourth nivolumab dose was given around day 43 to patients without progression, and definitive surgical resection was performed in those patients on days 50-56.

The sample's time point label, decoded: before neoadjuvant nivolumab. Patients were newly diagnosed with stage II-IVA oral cavity squamous cell carcinoma and had received no prior systemic or radiation treatment. Everyone in the cohort had locally advanced, HPV-negative oral cavity squamous cell carcinoma. No culture maintenance or expansion was done, as the peripheral blood mononuclear cells went straight to analysis. The samples were obtained from a longitudinal correlative study of a single-arm phase II trial testing neoadjuvant nivolumab in oral cavity squamous cell carcinoma. Genomic DNA-based TCRbeta sequencing was performed on subject-matched pre- and post-treatment PBMCs and tumors from three responders and three non-responders. Peripheral blood mononuclear cells were drawn once before nivolumab treatment and a second time after treatment, when surgery took place. Genomic DNA was isolated from PBMCs using the Maxwell RSC DNA from Cells kit.

Findings and caveats that apply to the study as a whole: After neoadjuvant nivolumab, non-responders showed significantly higher T cell clonality (Gini index) in PBMCs than responders did. TCR analyses included only three patients per response group, and the authors called for larger cohorts for validation. Higher pretreatment blood Treg/Th17 ratios correlated with higher pretreatment blood TCRbeta clonality and lower post-treatment tumor TCRbeta clonality.

For deep sequencing of PBMC libraries, mostly 450 to 500 ng of input genomic DNA was used, and six replicates were run per sample. The immunoSEQ hsTCRbeta kit was used to prepare TCRbeta libraries according to the manufacturer's instructions. Sequencing of the completed libraries took place using an Illumina NovaSeq 6000 S4 flow cell after they had been pooled to about 3 nM. Regarding the original processing steps: Raw data preprocessing and quality control were performed with the immunoSEQ Analyzer. The analysis was restricted to productive rearrangements, with each unique CDR3 amino acid sequence defining a clonotype. Repertoire clonality was estimated as the Gini-Simpson index, computed with the R package tcR. Gini indices were compared with Student's t test, and associations with tumor size change were assessed by Pearson correlation. Imported from immuneACCESS, the table was reduced by TCRdb to in-frame sequences with V and J called. These copies leave out some clones; in studies compared against another copy, an unresolved V gene accounts for under half, and the cause of the remainder is not known. The V and J calls and clone size come from that table; D and trimming were worked out from the DNA. The sample table records more than 10,000 clones; around 66% of these occur just once. About 2.5% of the sample is taken by the ten largest.

V loses 0 bases at its end and J loses 4 bases; junction bases beyond the gene matches: 4. From cysteine to phenylalanine, the CDR3 is 17 amino acids long. Just CDR3 DNA is preserved here, 51 bases in frame from base 1. CDR1 and CDR2, per the germline V gene, are SGDLS and YYNGEE. This clonotype was sampled from a person aged 40-85 years with oral cavity squamous cell carcinoma. The chain employs TRBV9 and TRBJ2-1; the junction holds 13 bases that match TRBD2. The source material was PBMCs, sampled before nivolumab (anti-PD-1) treatment. Here is the DNA: TGTGCCAGCAGCGTAGGGGGACTAGCGGGAATGTACAATGAGCAGTTCTTC. It specifies CASSVGGLAGMYNEQFF.